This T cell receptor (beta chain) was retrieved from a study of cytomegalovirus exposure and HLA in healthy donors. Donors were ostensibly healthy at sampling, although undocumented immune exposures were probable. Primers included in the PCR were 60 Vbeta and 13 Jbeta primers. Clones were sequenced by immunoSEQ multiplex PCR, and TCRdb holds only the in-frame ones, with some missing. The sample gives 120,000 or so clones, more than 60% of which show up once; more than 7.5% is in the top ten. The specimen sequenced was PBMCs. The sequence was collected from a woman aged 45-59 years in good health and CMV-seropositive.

As DNA, the CDR3 is TGTGCCACCAGCAGATGGGGCAGGAACACTGAAGCTTTCTTT. Residues: CATSRWGRNTEAFF. The V and J genes are TRBV15 and TRBJ1-1; D perhaps matches TRBD1 (5 bases). The CDR3 covers 14 residues. Trimming shortened V by 2 bases and J by 1 base, and 8 bases separated the two germline ends. The V gene's germline CDR1 is LNHNV and CDR2 YYDKDF (reference sequence).